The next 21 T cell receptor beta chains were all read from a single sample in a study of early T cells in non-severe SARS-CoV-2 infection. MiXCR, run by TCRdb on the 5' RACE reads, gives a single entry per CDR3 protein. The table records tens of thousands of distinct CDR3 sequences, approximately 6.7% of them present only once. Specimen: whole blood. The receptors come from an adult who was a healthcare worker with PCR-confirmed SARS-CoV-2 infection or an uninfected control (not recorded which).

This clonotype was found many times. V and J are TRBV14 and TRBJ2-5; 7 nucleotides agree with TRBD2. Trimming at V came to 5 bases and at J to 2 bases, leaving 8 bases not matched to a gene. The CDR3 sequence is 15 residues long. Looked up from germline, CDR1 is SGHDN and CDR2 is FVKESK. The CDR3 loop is CASSTRGKLQETQYF. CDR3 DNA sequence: TGTGCCAGCAGCACGCGGGGGAAATTACAAGAGACCCAGTACTTC.

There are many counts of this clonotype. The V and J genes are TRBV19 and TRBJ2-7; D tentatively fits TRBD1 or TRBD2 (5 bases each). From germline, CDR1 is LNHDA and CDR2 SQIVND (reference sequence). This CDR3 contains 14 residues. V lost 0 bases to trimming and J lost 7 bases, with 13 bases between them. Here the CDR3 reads CASSIEAGTLEQYF. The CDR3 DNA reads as TGTGCCAGTAGTATAGAGGCAGGGACCCTGGAGCAGTACTTC.

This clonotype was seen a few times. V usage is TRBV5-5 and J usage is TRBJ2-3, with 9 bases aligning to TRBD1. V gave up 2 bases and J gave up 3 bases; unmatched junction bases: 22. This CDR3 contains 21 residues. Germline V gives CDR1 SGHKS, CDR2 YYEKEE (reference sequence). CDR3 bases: TGTGCCAGCAGCTTTCCCCTGGACGTCTACAATACAGGGGGCTTTACAGATACGCAGTATTTT. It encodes CASSFPLDVYNTGGFTDTQYF.

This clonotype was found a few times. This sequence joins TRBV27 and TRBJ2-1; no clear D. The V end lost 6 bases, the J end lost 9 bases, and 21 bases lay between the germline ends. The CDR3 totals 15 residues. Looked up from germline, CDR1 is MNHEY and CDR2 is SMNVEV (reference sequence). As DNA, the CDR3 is TGTGCCAGCAGGGATTTATGGGAACGCCCCGGTGAGCAGTTCTTC. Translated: CASRDLWERPGEQFF.

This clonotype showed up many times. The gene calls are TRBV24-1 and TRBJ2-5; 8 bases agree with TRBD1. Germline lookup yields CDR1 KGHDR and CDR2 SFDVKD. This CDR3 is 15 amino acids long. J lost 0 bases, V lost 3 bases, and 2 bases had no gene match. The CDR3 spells CATSDRTGYQETQYF. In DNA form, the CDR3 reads TGTGCCACCAGTGATCGGACAGGGTACCAAGAGACCCAGTACTTC.

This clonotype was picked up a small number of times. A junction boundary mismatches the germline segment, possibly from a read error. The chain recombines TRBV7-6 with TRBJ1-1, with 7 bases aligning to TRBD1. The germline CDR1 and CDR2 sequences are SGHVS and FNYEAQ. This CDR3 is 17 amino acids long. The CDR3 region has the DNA TGTGCCAGCAGCAGACAGGGTGTGGGGCTGATGAACACTGAAGTTTTCTTT. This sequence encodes CASSRQGVGLMNTEVFF.

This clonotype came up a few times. The CDR3 DNA reads as TGTGCCAGCAGCCCACTTCCAGGGGCAAACACTGAAGCTTTCTTT. As protein: CASSPLPGANTEAFF. The J gene is TRBJ1-1, the V gene TRBV11-2; D possibly corresponds to TRBD1 (6 bases). The length of the CDR3 is 15 residues. Germline V CDR1 and CDR2: SGHAT, FQNNGV. Trimming pared 5 bases from V and 2 bases from J, leaving 15 bases between. Full variable domain (rest looked up from reference TRBV11-2 and TRBJ1-1): EAGVAQSPRYKIIEKRQSVAFWCNPISGHATLYWYQQILGQGPKLLIQFQNNGVVDDSQLPKDRFSAERLKGVDSTLKIQPAKLEDSAVYLCASSPLPGANTEAFFGQGTRLTVV.

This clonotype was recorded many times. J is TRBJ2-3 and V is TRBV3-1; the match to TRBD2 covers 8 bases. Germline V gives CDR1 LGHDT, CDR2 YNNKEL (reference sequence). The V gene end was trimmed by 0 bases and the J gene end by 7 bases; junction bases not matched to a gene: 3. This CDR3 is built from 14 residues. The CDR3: CASSQESGGNTQYF. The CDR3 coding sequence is TGTGCCAGCAGCCAAGAGAGCGGGGGAAATACGCAGTATTTT.

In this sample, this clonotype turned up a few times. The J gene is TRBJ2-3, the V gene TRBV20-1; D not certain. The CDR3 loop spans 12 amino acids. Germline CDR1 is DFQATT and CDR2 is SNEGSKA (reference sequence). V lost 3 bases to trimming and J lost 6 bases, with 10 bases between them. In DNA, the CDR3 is TGCAGTGCTAGGTTTGCCTCTGATACGCAGTATTTT. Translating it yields CSARFASDTQYF.

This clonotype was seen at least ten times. The CDR3 region is CASSQRPYEQYF. The CDR3 DNA reads as TGTGCCAGCAGCCAACGCCCCTACGAGCAGTACTTC. The chain recombines TRBV14 with TRBJ2-7; D call uncertain. Per germline, CDR1 SGHDN and CDR2 FVKESK. This CDR3 contains 12 residues. V lost 2 bases, J lost 2 bases, and 4 bases lay in between. Looking up the rest from reference TRBV14 and TRBJ2-7 gives the full variable domain: EAGVTQFPSHSVIEKGQTVTLRCDPISGHDNLYWYRRVMGKEIKFLLHFVKESKQDESGMPNNRFLAERTGGTYSTLKVQPAELEDSGVYFCASSQRPYEQYFGPGTRLTVT.

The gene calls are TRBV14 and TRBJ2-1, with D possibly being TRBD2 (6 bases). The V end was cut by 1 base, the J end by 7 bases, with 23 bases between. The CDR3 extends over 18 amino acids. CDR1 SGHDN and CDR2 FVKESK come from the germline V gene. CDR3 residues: CASSQVGLGDSRYNEQFF. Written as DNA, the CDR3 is TGTGCCAGCAGCCAAGTCGGACTGGGGGACTCCCGTTATAATGAGCAGTTCTTC. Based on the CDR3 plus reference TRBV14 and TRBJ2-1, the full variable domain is EAGVTQFPSHSVIEKGQTVTLRCDPISGHDNLYWYRRVMGKEIKFLLHFVKESKQDESGMPNNRFLAERTGGTYSTLKVQPAELEDSGVYFCASSQVGLGDSRYNEQFFGPGTRLTVL.

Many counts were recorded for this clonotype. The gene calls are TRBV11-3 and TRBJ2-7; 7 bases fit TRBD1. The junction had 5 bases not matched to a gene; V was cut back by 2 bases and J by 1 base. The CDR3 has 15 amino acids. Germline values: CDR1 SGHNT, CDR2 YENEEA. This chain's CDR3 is CASSLRTGPSYEQYF. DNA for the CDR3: TGTGCCAGCAGCTTACGGACAGGACCTTCCTACGAGCAGTACTTC.

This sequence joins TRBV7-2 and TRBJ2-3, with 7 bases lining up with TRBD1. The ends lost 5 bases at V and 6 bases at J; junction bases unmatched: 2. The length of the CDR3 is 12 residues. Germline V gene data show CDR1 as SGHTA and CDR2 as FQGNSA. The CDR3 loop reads CASSPTGDTQYF. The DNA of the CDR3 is TGTGCCAGCAGCCCGACAGGGGATACGCAGTATTTT.

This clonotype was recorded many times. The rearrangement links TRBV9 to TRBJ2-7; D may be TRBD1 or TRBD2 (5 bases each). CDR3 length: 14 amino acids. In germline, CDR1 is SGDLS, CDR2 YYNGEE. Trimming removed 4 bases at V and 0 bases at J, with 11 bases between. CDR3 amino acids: CASSLAGTSYEQYF. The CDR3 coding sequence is TGTGCCAGCAGCCTGGCAGGGACCTCCTACGAGCAGTACTTC.

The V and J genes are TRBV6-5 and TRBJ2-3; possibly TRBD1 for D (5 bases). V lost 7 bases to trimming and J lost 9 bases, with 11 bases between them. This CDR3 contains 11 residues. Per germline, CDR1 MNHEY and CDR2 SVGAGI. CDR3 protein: CASTQGTTQYF. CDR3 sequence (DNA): TGTGCCAGCACCCAGGGTACAACGCAGTATTTT.

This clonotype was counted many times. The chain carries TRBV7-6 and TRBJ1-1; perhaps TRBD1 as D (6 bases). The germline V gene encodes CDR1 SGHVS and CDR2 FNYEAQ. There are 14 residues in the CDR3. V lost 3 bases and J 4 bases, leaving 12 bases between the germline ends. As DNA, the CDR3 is TGTGCCAGCAGCTTGACAGGTACGACCACTGAAGCTTTCTTT. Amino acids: CASSLTGTTTEAFF.

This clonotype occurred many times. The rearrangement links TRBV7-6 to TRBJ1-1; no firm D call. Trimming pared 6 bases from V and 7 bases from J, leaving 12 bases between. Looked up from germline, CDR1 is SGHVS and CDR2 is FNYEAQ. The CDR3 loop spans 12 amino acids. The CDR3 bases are TGTGCCAGCAGTGGGAGAGGCGGTGAAGCTTTCTTT. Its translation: CASSGRGGEAFF.

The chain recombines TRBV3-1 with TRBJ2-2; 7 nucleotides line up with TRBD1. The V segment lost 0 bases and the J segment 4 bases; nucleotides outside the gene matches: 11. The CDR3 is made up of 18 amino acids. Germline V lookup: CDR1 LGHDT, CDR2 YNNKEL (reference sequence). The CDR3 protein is CASSQDLAGTETTGELFF. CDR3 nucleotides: TGTGCCAGCAGCCAAGACCTAGCCGGGACAGAAACCACCGGGGAGCTGTTTTTT.

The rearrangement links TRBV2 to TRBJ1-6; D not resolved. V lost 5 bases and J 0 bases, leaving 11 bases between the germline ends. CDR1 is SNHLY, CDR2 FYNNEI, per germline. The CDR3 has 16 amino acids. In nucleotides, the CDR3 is TGTGCCAGCAGTAGACGGGAGAGCTCCTATAATTCACCCCTCCACTTT. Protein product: CASSRRESSYNSPLHF.

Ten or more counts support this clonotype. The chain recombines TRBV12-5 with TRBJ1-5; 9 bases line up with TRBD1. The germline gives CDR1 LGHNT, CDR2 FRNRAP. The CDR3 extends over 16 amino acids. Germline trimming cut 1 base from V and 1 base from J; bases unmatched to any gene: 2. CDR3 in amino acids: CASGLGDRASNQPQHF. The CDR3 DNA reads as TGTGCTAGTGGTTTGGGGGACAGGGCAAGCAATCAGCCCCAGCATTTT.

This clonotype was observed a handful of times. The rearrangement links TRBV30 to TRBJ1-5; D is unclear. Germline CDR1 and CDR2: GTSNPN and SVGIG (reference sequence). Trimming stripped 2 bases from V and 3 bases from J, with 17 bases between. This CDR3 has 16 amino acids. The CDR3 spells CAWSPGRLLLNQPQHF. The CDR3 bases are TGTGCCTGGAGTCCCGGGCGGCTTTTACTCAATCAGCCCCAGCATTTT.